This T cell receptor (beta chain) was retrieved from a study of CXCR3 chemokines and chemotherapy response in bladder cancer. The V gene end was trimmed by 2 bases and the J gene end by 2 bases; junction bases not matched to a gene: 2. Germline CDR1 reads MNHEY; CDR2 reads SVGEGT. The CDR3 has 15 amino acids. This clonotype is medium-sized within its sample. TCRdb re-called the PCR reads through MiXCR, storing one row per CDR3 protein. The sample contains 3,000 to 4,000 distinct CDR3 sequences, more than 25% of which appear only once. The sample was collected from a patient whose treatment included neoadjuvant chemotherapy. The receptor was isolated from a human donor with bladder cancer that did not respond to neoadjuvant chemotherapy. This chain joins TRBV6-2 or TRBV6-3 and TRBJ2-5; TRBD2 matches at 10 bases. Here the CDR3 reads CASSYPTSGQETQYF. CDR3 coding DNA: TGTGCCAGCAGTTACCCGACTAGCGGGCAAGAGACCCAGTACTTC.